This T cell receptor beta chain comes out of a study of T cell repertoires in cytomegalovirus infection (dated by TCRdb to between 2018 and 2020). In the study overall: Donor HLA type was relevant to the analysis, because carriage of CMV infection together with the matching HLA type was indicated by public TCR beta signatures.

This clonotype was observed many times. It has no known antigen specificity. There are no base qualities to consult, and no much larger clone falls within one base. V is clipped by 3 bases and J by 0 bases, and the sequence between their germline boundaries is 10 bases long. CDR1 is given as SGHTA and CDR2 as FQGTGA, both from the germline V gene. Spanning cysteine to phenylalanine, the CDR3 consists of 15 amino acids. The CDR3 DNA has 45 bases and is translated from base 1. What the authors observed across the whole study: In both this cohort and an independent roughly 350-donor cohort, the cumulative frequency of public TCR beta family members distinguished carriers of CMV infection plus the relevant HLA type. The ex vivo response was dominated by HLA-C-restricted CMV-specific TCR beta clonotypes, and the single most frequent clonotype in two of eight donors was supplied by these HLA-C-restricted clonotypes.

Sequencing was performed on an Illumina HiSeq 1500. TCRdb applied fastp at Q25 and MiXCR to the public reads, then kept only in-frame beta chains. CDR3 protein duplicates are merged, each entry listing the most common genes and DNA. This sample has around 490,000 distinct CDR3 sequences in its table, and 26% of those were observed once. Of the sample, under 15% falls within the top ten clones. This chain is built from TRBV7-3 and TRBJ2-3; matching of 6 bases hints at TRBD2 as the D gene. The source of this sequence is a human donor in good health (CMV status not recorded). Some clones in this sample may be carry-over from other donors' samples. Sequencing was performed on PBMCs. Here is the DNA: TGTGCCAGCAGCTTTCAGGGACTTAGCACAGATACGCAGTATTTT. Translated, it gives CASSFQGLSTDTQYF.